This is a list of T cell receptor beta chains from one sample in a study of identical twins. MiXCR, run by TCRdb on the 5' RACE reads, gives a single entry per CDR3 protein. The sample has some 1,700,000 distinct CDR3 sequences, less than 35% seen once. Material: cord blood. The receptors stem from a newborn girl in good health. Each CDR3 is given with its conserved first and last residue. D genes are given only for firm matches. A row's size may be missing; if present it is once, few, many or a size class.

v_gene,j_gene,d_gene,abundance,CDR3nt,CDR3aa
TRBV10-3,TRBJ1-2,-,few,TGTGCCATCAGTGTCACAGAAAGCTATGGCTACACCTTC,CAISVTESYGYTF
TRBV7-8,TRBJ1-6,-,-,TGTGCCAGCAGCTTGAGGCGTGGGAGGCCAGCGCCAAATTCACCCCTCCACTTT,CASSLRRGRPAPNSPLHF
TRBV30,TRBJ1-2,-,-,TGTGCCTGGAGGGACGGGCAGTCTTATGGCTACACCTTC,CAWRDGQSYGYTF
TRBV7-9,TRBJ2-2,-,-,TGTGCCAGCAGCTTTGGAGGAGCCACCGGGGAGCTGTTTTTT,CASSFGGATGELFF
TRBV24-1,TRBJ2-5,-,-,TGTGCCACCAGCTACAGGGATAAGGGAAGGGAGACCCAGTACTTC,CATSYRDKGRETQYF
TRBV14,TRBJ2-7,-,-,TGTGCCAGCAGCCAAGGGCGGTTACAGGAAGGGTTGATAAAATACGAGCAGTACTTC,CASSQGRLQEGLIKYEQYF
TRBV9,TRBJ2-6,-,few,TGTGCCAGCAGCCCACAAATTCGATCTGGGGCCAACGTCCTGACTTTC,CASSPQIRSGANVLTF
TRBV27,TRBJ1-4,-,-,TGTGCCAGCAGAAGTTTGCAGGGTACCCGAGTAAAACTGTTTTTT,CASRSLQGTRVKLFF
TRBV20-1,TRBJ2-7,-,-,TGCAGTGCACCACCGGGACACGCAAGGACCTACGAGCAGTACTTC,CSAPPGHARTYEQYF
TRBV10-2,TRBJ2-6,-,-,TGCGCCAGCAGTGATAGGTACAGTCCCTCTGGGGCCAACGTCCTGACTTTC,CASSDRYSPSGANVLTF
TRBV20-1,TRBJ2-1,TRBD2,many,TGCAGTGCTAGTTCTGGACTAGCGGCCAATGAGCAGTTCTTC,CSASSGLAANEQFF
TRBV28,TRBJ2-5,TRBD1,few,TGTGCCAGCAGTATCAGAGGCATGGGACAGGAGACCCAGTACTTC,CASSIRGMGQETQYF
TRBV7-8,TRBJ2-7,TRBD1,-,TGTGCCAGCAGCTTAGCTCGGGCAGGGGGTTACGAGCAGTACTTC,CASSLARAGGYEQYF
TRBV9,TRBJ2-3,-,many,TGTGCCAGCAGCGTCGATTTTAGCACAGATACGCAGTATTTT,CASSVDFSTDTQYF
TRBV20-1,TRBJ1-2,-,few,TGCAGTGCTAGCCCCTCGACAGTAACGGCGAGCGGCTACACCTTC,CSASPSTVTASGYTF
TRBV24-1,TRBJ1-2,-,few,TGTGCCGTACCGGAACGGGTCTATGGCTACACCTTC,CAVPERVYGYTF
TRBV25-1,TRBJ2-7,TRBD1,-,TGTGCCAGCAGCAGGGGGATCAGGGACGAGCAGTACTTC,CASSRGIRDEQYF
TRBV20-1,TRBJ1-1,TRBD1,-,TGCAGTGCTGTTCCCCTGGACAGGATGAACACTGAAGCTTTCTTT,CSAVPLDRMNTEAFF
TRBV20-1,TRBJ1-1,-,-,TGCAGTGCTACCAAAGGCAGGGGAGACACTGAAGCTTTCTTT,CSATKGRGDTEAFF
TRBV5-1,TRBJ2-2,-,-,TGCGCCAGCACCTTTGAACATAACACCGGGGAGCTGTTTTTT,CASTFEHNTGELFF
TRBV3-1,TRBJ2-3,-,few,TGTGCCAGCAGCCAAGAGCACCCGGGATCGGCAGATACGCAGTATTTT,CASSQEHPGSADTQYF
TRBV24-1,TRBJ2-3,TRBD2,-,TGTGCCACCAGTGATCCTAGCGGGGTTAGCGCAGATACGCAGTATTTT,CATSDPSGVSADTQYF
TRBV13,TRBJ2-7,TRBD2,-,TGTGCCAGCAGCTTCCCCGGGACTAGCGGCTACAATGAGCAGTACTTC,CASSFPGTSGYNEQYF
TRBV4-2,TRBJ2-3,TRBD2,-,TGTGCCAGCAGCCAAGTAATGAGGGCGGGAGGTATCGCAGATACGCAGTATTTT,CASSQVMRAGGIADTQYF
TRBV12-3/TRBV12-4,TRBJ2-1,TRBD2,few,TGTGCCAGCACTCCGACTAGCGGGCTTTACAATGAGCAGTTCTTC,CASTPTSGLYNEQFF